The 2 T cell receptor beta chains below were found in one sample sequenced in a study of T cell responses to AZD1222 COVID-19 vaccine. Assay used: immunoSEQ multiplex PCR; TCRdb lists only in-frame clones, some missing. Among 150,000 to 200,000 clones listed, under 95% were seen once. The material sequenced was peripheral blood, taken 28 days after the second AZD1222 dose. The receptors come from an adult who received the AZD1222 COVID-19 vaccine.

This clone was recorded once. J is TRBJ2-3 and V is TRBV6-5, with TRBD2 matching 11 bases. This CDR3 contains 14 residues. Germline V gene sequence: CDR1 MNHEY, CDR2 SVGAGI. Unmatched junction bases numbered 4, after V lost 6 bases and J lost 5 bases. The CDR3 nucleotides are TGTGCCAGCAGAACTAGCGGGAGTATAGATACGCAGTATTTT. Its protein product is CASRTSGSIDTQYF.

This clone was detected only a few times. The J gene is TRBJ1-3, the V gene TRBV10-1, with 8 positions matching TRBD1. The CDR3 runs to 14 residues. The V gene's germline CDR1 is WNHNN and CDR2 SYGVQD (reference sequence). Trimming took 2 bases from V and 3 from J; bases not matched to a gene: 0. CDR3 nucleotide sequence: TGCGCCAGCAGTGAGACAGGGGGTGGAAACACCATATATTTT. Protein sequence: CASSETGGGNTIYF.